Detailed here is one T cell receptor beta chain. Its recognized antigen is unknown. No much larger clone is present one base from it, and per-base qualities are unavailable. Receptors were amplified or captured by the immunoSEQ multiplex PCR assay. Imported from immuneACCESS, the table was reduced by TCRdb to in-frame sequences with V and J called. These copies leave out some clones; in studies compared against another copy, an unresolved V gene accounts for under half, and the cause of the remainder is not known. Within this sample are tens of thousands of clones, with 70% to 90% of them counted one time only. Approximately 4.7% of the sample rests with the top ten. The CDR3 covers 17 residues, taking in both the cysteine and the phenylalanine. The only DNA kept is the CDR3, 51 bases in frame from the first base. Trimming takes 0 bases from V and 2 bases from J, and the germline ends sit 15 bases apart. CDR1 and CDR2, looked up from the germline V gene, are KGHSH and LQKENI.

This entry is derived from a study of technical replicates of blood from several donors (dated by TCRdb to the late 2010s). The chain is assembled from TRBV18 and TRBJ2-3; TRBD2 could be the D gene, as 6 bases match. The receptor comes from a human donor in good health. Some clones in this sample may be carry-over from other donors' samples. Sequenced: PBMCs. DNA sequence: TGTGCCAGCTCACCACCCCTCGGCGGGGCTAACACAGATACGCAGTATTTT. This yields the protein CASSPPLGGANTDTQYF. With the portions outside the CDR3 filled from the reference TRBV18 and TRBJ2-3 genes, the complete variable region becomes NAGVMQNPRHLVRRRGQEARLRCSPMKGHSHVYWYRQLPEEGLKFMVYLQKENIIDESGMPKERFSAEFPKEGPSILRIQQVVRGDSAAYFCASSPPLGGANTDTQYFGPGTRLTVL.